The T cell receptor (beta chain) described here comes from a study of blood T cells in healthy people across ages. Study conclusions and caveats: The unsorted PBMCs prevented any conclusive comparison of naive versus antigen-experienced cells. Naive CD4+ cells and diversity were both higher in long-lived donors than in aged donors.

Note on this clonotype: Its antigen is unidentified.

Germline CDR1 reads SGDLS; CDR2 reads YYNGEE. The CDR3 loop spans 15 amino acids. Trimming cost V 4 bases and J 0 bases, with 11 bases left between them. Per sample, at least 5.5 micrograms of total RNA were extracted. Sample-barcoded 5' priming and a J-beta primer mix drove a second PCR of roughly 6 to 12 cycles. TCRdb itself ran the 5' RACE reads through MiXCR, one entry per CDR3 protein. The repertoire holds hundreds of thousands of distinct CDR3 sequences, with 40% to 50% as singletons. The receptor was derived from a man in his 60s in good health. The rearrangement links TRBV9 to TRBJ1-3; the D gene is possibly TRBD1 (6 bases). What was sequenced was blood. CDR3 residues: CASSPDSYSGNTIYF. CDR3 sequence (DNA): TGTGCCAGCAGCCCGGACAGCTACTCTGGAAACACCATATATTTT.